This T cell receptor (beta chain) was found in a study of T cell responses to AZD1222 COVID-19 vaccine. For the study at large: It was second doses at about 4 or about 12 weeks that were pooled. Broader study findings: Donors were mostly white British, more females; clonal diversity possibly underestimated. With two AZD1222 doses given, Spike-specific TCR breadth and depth both rose.

The table came from immunoSEQ multiplex PCR; TCRdb's copy has only in-frame clones and leaves some out. The table has roughly 150,000 clones, roughly 92% seen once; the top ten hold approximately 2.2%. Trimming took 1 base from V and 1 from J, leaving 10 bases between them. There are 15 residues in the CDR3. Germline V gene sequence: CDR1 SGHKS, CDR2 YYEKEE (reference sequence). As to this clone: Its antigen is currently unknown.

This sequence was found in an adult in good health. The source was peripheral blood, collected on day 0 of AZD1222 vaccination. The rearrangement links TRBV5-5 to TRBJ2-3; a weak D match, TRBD2 (5 bases). The CDR3 sequence: CASSLSGLGTDTQYF. The CDR3 nucleotides read TGTGCCAGCAGCTTGAGCGGTCTGGGCACAGATACGCAGTATTTT. Together with reference TRBV5-5 and TRBJ2-3, the CDR3 gives the full variable domain: DAGVTQSPTHLIKTRGQQVTLRCSPISGHKSVSWYQQVLGQGPQFIFQYYEKEERGRGNFPDRFSARQFPNYSSELNVNALLLGDSALYLCASSLSGLGTDTQYFGPGTRLTVL.